These 10 T cell receptor beta chains came from one sample sequenced in a study of Graves' ophthalmopathy and Graves' hyperthyroidism. Amplified TCR beta CDR3 regions were obtained using RNA transcripts as template. HTBI primers were employed in first-round RT-PCR, then a second-round multiplex PCR followed. TCRdb processed the multiplex PCR reads anew with MiXCR; each CDR3 protein has one entry. The data contain a few hundred thousand distinct CDR3 sequences, 17% of them singletons. The source material was peripheral blood. The origin of the receptors is an adult man with Graves' ophthalmopathy.

This clonotype was seen repeatedly, ten times or more. This chain connects TRBV11-2 to TRBJ1-6; the D gene is possibly TRBD1 (6 bases). Deletions cut 5 bases from V and 10 bases from J, with 18 bases between. Germline CDR1 SGHAT, CDR2 FQNNGV. CDR3 size: 15 residues. The CDR3 DNA reads as TGTGCCAGCAGCGAATTACAGGGTCCTGGGTCACCCCTCCACTTT. It codes for CASSELQGPGSPLHF.

Notes on this clonotype: A much bigger clone sits one base away, suggesting this may be a read error. The genes are TRBV6-5 and TRBJ1-6; D is ambiguous. This CDR3 spans 16 amino acids. Germline-derived CDR1 and CDR2 are MNHEY and SVGAGI. The CDR3 here is CASSYSWTGKDSSLHF. The CDR3 nucleotides are TGTGCCAGCAGTTACTCCTGGACGGGGAAAGATTCATCCCTCCACTTT.

CDR3 loop: CASSRRGGTGGDYGYTF. The CDR3 nucleotides read TGTGCCAGCAGTCGTAGGGGAGGGACAGGGGGGGACTATGGCTACACCTTC. The chain joins TRBV12-3 or TRBV12-4 to TRBJ1-2; TRBD1 agrees at 11 bases. The CDR3 has 17 amino acids. V shed 5 bases, J shed 3 bases, and the junction held 11 bases outside the gene matches.

This clonotype was observed many times. V usage is TRBV2 and J usage is TRBJ2-2; TRBD2 agrees at 7 bases. The CDR3 has 15 residues. Per the germline V gene, CDR1 is SNHLY and CDR2 is FYNNEI. The V and J ends lost 5 bases and 4 bases, in that order; junction bases with no gene match: 7. The DNA of the CDR3 is TGTGCCAGCAGTCCTAGCGGAGCCTCCACCGGGGAGCTGTTTTTT. Encoded protein: CASSPSGASTGELFF.

This clonotype was observed at least ten times. The CDR3 end shows no conserved phenylalanine or tryptophan, and so a read error is likely. It is unclear where the CDR3 begins or ends on the DNA, so no DNA is shown, and the CDR3 is as TCRdb lists it. This chain joins TRBV5-6 and TRBJ1-1; the D call TRBD1 from the table was never checked on the DNA. The CDR3 comprises 12 residues, both ends counted. Germline CDR1 SGHDT, CDR2 YYEEEE. CDR3 in amino acids: CASSGTGDPVRL.

The table lists this clonotype with many counts. The CDR3 end shows no conserved phenylalanine or tryptophan, and so a read error is likely. The rearrangement links TRBV28 to TRBJ2-7; 8 nucleotides align to TRBD2. After removal of 6 bases from V and 6 bases from J, the junction contained 7 bases not matched to a gene. This CDR3 spans 13 amino acids. Germline V gives CDR1 MDHEN, CDR2 SYDVKM. The CDR3 spells CASSGGAPLEQYL. The CDR3 DNA reads TGTGCCAGCAGCGGGGGGGCCCCTCTCGAGCAGTACCTC.

This clonotype was detected many times. The chain links TRBV6-2 or TRBV6-3 to TRBJ2-7; no firm D call. The germline gives CDR1 MNHEY, CDR2 SVGEGT. The CDR3 is 14 residues long. V lost 11 bases and J lost 0, with 17 bases in between. The CDR3 DNA reads TGTGCCGGGCCGGGCGCGAGGAACTCCTACGAGCAGTACTTC. Its translation is CAGPGARNSYEQYF.

This clonotype was observed at least ten times. Here the CDR3 reads CASSYLGDRGQETQYF. Here the CDR3 DNA reads TGTGCCAGCAGTTACCTTGGGGACAGGGGGCAGGAGACCCAGTACTTC. The J gene is TRBJ2-5, the V gene TRBV6-5, with 12 positions matching TRBD1. The germline V gene encodes CDR1 MNHEY and CDR2 SVGAGI. This CDR3 has 16 residues. V trimming: 2 bases; J trimming: 5 bases; junction bases outside the gene matches: 6.

This clonotype was detected ten times or more. V is TRBV2 and J is TRBJ2-5; D uncertain. CDR1 is SNHLY, CDR2 FYNNEI, per germline. V was trimmed by 6 bases and J by 5 bases, leaving 16 bases between them. CDR3 length: 14 amino acids. The CDR3 nucleotides read TGTGCCAGCAGCCGCGTTTGGGCCGTGGAGACCCAGTACTTC. Translated: CASSRVWAVETQYF.

This clonotype was seen ten or more times. The V call is TRBV6-2 or TRBV6-3, the J call TRBJ1-6; D might be TRBD1 (6 bases). V was clipped by 6 bases and J by 7 bases, with 13 bases between them. The germline CDR1 and CDR2 sequences are MNHEY and SVGEGT. CDR3 length equals 14 residues. The CDR3 DNA sequence: TGTGCCAGCAGGAATGGCAGGGGCAATTCACCCCTCCACTTT. Encoded protein: CASRNGRGNSPLHF.